This entry describes one TCR beta chain. This entry comes from a study of blood T cell repertoires in COVID-19. Study at large: There were acute and convalescent COVID-19 samples, and they came from the United States, Italy and Spain. PBMCs, B-cell-depleted T cells, or T cells were the source of the cDNA or gDNA that made up the material.

The germline V gene has CDR1 SGDLS and CDR2 YYNGEE. Losses at the gene ends were 3 bases for V and 8 bases for J; bases not matched to a gene: 10. The CDR3 is 15 amino acids. Per the authors' pipeline: Cell counts per sample came from amplifying reference gene primers. Generated by immunoSEQ multiplex PCR, the TCRdb table keeps only in-frame clones and is missing some. V and J calls and clone size follow that table, whereas D and trimming were derived from the DNA. Of 130,000 to 150,000 clones listed, about 79% are singletons. This chain joins TRBV9 and TRBJ1-2; 10 positions match TRBD1. This clonotype originated in a woman aged 45-59 years in a cohort sampled during active or convalescent COVID-19. Material: peripheral blood. The CDR3, as DNA: TGTGCCAGCAGCGCCGACAGGGGGCGCATCGGGGGCTACACCTTC. As protein: CASSADRGRIGGYTF.